This T cell receptor (beta chain) was sequenced in a study of early T cells in non-severe SARS-CoV-2 infection. At the level of the study: The input, bulk RNA from unsorted whole blood, was sequenced, and chains were unpaired.

For this clonotype: The antigen is unknown.

This CDR3 is 15 amino acids long. The study, taken as a whole, reports: Matching against VDJdb likely underestimated virus-specific expansions, favoring anti-spike CD8.

Researchers attached unique molecular identifiers to individual cDNA molecules. In TCRdb, the 5' RACE reads were re-called with MiXCR into one record per CDR3 protein. This sample has 90,000 to 100,000 distinct CDR3 sequences, with 13% found just once. This TCR was sampled from an adult who was a healthcare worker with PCR-confirmed SARS-CoV-2 infection or an uninfected control (not recorded which). Sequencing was performed on whole blood. The rearrangement joins TRBV3-2 to TRBJ1-2; TRBD1, the table's D call, was not compared with the DNA. TRBV3-2 is a pseudogene locus. The CDR3 DNA reads TGTGCCAGCAGCCAACAGGGACAGGCGGGGTATGGCTACACCTTC. Translation: CASSQQGQAGYGYTF.